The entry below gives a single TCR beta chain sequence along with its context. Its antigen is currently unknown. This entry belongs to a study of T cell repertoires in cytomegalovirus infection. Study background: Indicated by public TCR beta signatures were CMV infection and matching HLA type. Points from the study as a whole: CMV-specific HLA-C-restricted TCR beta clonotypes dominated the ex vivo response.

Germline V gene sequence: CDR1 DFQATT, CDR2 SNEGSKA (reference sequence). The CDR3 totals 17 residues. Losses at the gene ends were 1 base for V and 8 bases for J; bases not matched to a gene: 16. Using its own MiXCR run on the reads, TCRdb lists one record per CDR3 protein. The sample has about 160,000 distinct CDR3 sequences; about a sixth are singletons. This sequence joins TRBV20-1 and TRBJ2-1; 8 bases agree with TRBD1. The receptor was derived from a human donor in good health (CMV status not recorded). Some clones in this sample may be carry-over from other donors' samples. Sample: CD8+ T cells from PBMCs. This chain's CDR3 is CSARARRGHGGLDEQFF. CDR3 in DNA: TGCAGTGCTAGAGCCCGCAGGGGGCATGGGGGGCTCGATGAGCAGTTCTTC.